Below, one T cell receptor beta chain is given with its context. The conserved final phenylalanine or tryptophan is absent from the CDR3, which likely points to a read error. This entry comes from a study of CD8+CD57+ T cells in acquired aplastic anemia. CDR1 SQVTM and CDR2 ANQGSEA come from the germline V gene. Trimming removed 7 bases at V and 16 bases at J, with 23 bases between. CDR3 length equals 13 residues. Using genomic DNA as the template, TCR beta VDJ and CDR3 profiling was carried out. Via MiXCR, TCRdb re-called the reads, giving one row per CDR3 protein. The sample lists hundreds of thousands of distinct CDR3 sequences, about two thirds occurring once.

The V gene is TRBV29-1, the J gene TRBJ2-6; TRBD1 is a possible D gene (6 bases). This sequence was found in a human donor in good health, serving as a control. The material sequenced was sorted CD4+, CD8+, or CD8+CD57+ T cells (not recorded which) from PBMCs. Written as DNA, the CDR3 is TGCAGCGGAACAGGGCCTGGGGCCAACATACTGACTATC. It codes for CSGTGPGANILTI.